The entry below gives a single T cell receptor beta chain sequence along with its context. The antigen is unknown. The data are from a study of T-cell memory formation after mild COVID-19. Researchers used 5'RACE with constant-segment primers to make TCR alpha and TCR beta cDNA libraries that carry sample barcodes and UMIs. TCRdb reprocessed the 5' RACE reads via MiXCR and lists one record per CDR3 protein. The table records some 210,000 distinct CDR3 sequences, under 30% of them present only once. Study conclusions and caveats: The pre-infection memory compartment contained some responding clones, suggesting cross-reactive memory joined. Clones which contracted sat mainly in CM and EM if CD4+, and in EMRA if CD8+. A second wave expanding day 15 to 37 was CD4+-biased; contracting clones were balanced.

This clonotype was sampled from an adult woman who had mild COVID-19 (a few samples of this study predate the infection). Cell type and time point are not known. Sequencing was done on a sample of PBMCs or a T cell subset sorted from them (not recorded which).

DNA for the CDR3: TGTGCCAGCAGGGGTACGTACAATCAGCCCCAGCATTTT. As protein: CASRGTYNQPQHF. The chain joins TRBV6-2 or TRBV6-3 to TRBJ1-5; D unclear. Trimming took off 6 bases at V and 3 bases at J, with 9 bases between the two ends. Germline CDR1 MNHEY, CDR2 SVGEGT. CDR3 size: 13 residues.